This T cell receptor (beta chain) was identified in a study of beta chain features in type 1 diabetes. Study observations and caveats: In type 1 diabetes patients, VDJ junctions had fewer insertions; deletions at these junctions were more frequent. All four CD4+ subsets of Type 1 diabetes patients contained TCRB CDR3s that were moderately but significantly shorter.

As every portion of the isolated RNA was reverse transcribed, the sequencing read expressed TCRB transcripts. The repertoire was sequenced with immunoSEQ multiplex PCR; TCRdb's copy has only in-frame clones and lacks some. Seen here are 300,000 to 350,000 clones, approximately 13% observed once, and the top ten hold roughly 0.015%. The table lists this clone with a few counts. Its antigen is unidentified. The same CDR3 is also encoded by other DNA sequences in this sample. The sample taken for sequencing was naive CD4+ T cells from blood. The receptor was derived from a woman aged 18-29 years with type 1 diabetes.

This chain's CDR3 is CASSLGLAGSQETQYF. The CDR3, as DNA: TGTGCCAGCAGCTTAGGGCTAGCGGGGAGCCAAGAGACCCAGTACTTC. The chain couples TRBV7-9 to TRBJ2-5; TRBD2 agrees at 9 bases. V was pared by 1 base and J by 1 base, with 4 bases of the junction left unmatched. CDR1 is SEHNR, CDR2 FQNEAQ, per germline (reference sequence). CDR3 size: 16 residues.